The present T cell receptor (beta chain) was sequenced within a study of beta chain features in type 1 diabetes. The study, taken as a whole, reports: Within each of all four CD4+ subsets, Type 1 diabetes patients had TCRB CDR3s that were moderately but significantly shorter.

CDR1 and CDR2 (germline): SQVTM, ANQGSEA. The CDR3 is made up of 12 amino acids. V lost 4 bases and J lost 0, with 4 bases in between. In regard to this clone: Its specificity is not known.

Sequenced material consisted of expressed TCRB transcripts (all of the isolated RNA was reverse transcribed). Sequencing used immunoSEQ multiplex PCR; TCRdb keeps in-frame clones, though not all of them. The table has 400,000 to 550,000 clones, approximately 10% seen once. This chain uses TRBV29-1 with TRBJ1-3; D gene unclear. The TCR was taken from a woman between 18 and 30 years old in good health. The sequencing input was naive CD4+ T cells from blood. The CDR3 DNA reads as TGCAGCGTTGTGGCCTCTGGAAACACCATATATTTT. Translated, it gives CSVVASGNTIYF.